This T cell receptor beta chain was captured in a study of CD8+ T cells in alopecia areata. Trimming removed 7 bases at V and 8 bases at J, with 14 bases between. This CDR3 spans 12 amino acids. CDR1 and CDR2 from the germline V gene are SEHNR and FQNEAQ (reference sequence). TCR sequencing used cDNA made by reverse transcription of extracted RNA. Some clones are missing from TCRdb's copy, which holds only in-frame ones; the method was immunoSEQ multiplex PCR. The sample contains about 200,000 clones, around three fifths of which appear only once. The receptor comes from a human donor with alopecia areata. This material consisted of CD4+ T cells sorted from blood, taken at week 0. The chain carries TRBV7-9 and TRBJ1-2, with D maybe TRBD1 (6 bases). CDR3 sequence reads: CASTPGAAGYTF. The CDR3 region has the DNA TGTGCCAGCACCCCAGGGGCGGCAGGCTACACCTTC.